This entry describes one T cell receptor (beta chain). The data were obtained in a study of blood T cell repertoires in COVID-19. The overall study: Acute-phase and convalescent COVID-19 samples originated in the United States, Italy and Spain. The cDNA or gDNA used as material had been derived from T cells, B-cell-depleted T cells, or PBMCs.

This CDR3 is 16 amino acids long. V was cut by 4 bases and J by 3 bases, with 18 bases left in between. CDR1 and CDR2 (germline): SGDLS, YYNGEE. The authors' processing: Amplifying reference gene primers gave estimates of nucleated cell counts. Clones were read by immunoSEQ multiplex PCR, and TCRdb kept only the in-frame ones, dropping some. From that table come the V and J calls and clone size; the DNA was used to work out D and trimming. The sample has 200,000 to 300,000 clones; roughly 87% are singletons. The receptor comes from a man in his sixties who had recovered from COVID-19. The sequencing sample was made of peripheral blood. This chain links TRBV9 with TRBJ2-3; D perhaps matches TRBD2 (6 bases). The CDR3 coding sequence is TGTGCCAGCAGCCCCGTCTGGGGGGAATTGACAGATACGCAGTATTTT. Translating it yields CASSPVWGELTDTQYF.